This T cell receptor (beta chain) comes out of a study of PD-L1 blockade in urothelial cancer. Study-level background: Analyses were performed on blood at 3 weeks after treatment start (the second dose) and at 6 weeks.

The CDR3 spans 13 residues. Deletions cut 10 bases from V and 3 bases from J, with 16 bases between. Per germline, CDR1 LNHDA and CDR2 SQIVND (reference sequence). Profiling relied on immunoSEQ multiplex PCR, and the TCRdb table lists in-frame clones only, not all of them. Of roughly 51,000 clones listed, roughly 78% are singletons. Time point meaning: pretreatment peripheral blood. A total of 1 to 8 samples per patient were collected pretreatment and on-treatment. The chain joins TRBV19 to TRBJ2-7; D unclear. Source: PBMCs, taken around atezolizumab (anti-PD-L1) treatment. The origin of this receptor is a man between 70 and 80 years old with urothelial cancer. The CDR3 protein is CATGNAGGYEQYF. The CDR3 DNA reads as TGTGCCACTGGCAACGCTGGCGGCTACGAGCAGTACTTC. Variable domain in full (rest from reference TRBV19 and TRBJ2-7): DGGITQSPKYLFRKEGQNVTLSCEQNLNHDAMYWYRQDPGQGLRLIYYSQIVNDFQKGDIAEGYSVSREKKESFPLTVTSAQKNPTAFYLCATGNAGGYEQYFGPGTRLTVT.